Presented here are 28 T cell receptor beta chains from one specimen sequenced in a study of T cell repertoires in cytomegalovirus infection. MiXCR, run by TCRdb on the reads, gives a single entry per CDR3 protein. Counted here are fewer than 400,000 distinct CDR3 sequences, roughly 18% occurring once; the ten biggest clones make up roughly 9%. The specimen was PBMCs. The receptors were gathered from a human donor in good health (CMV status not recorded). Some clones in this sample may be carry-over from other donors' samples.

The chain couples TRBV5-1 to TRBJ1-4; TRBD1 aligns across 7 bases. Germline trimming cut 3 bases from V and 7 bases from J; bases unmatched to any gene: 9. The CDR3 runs 15 residues. Germline CDR1 SGHRS, CDR2 YFSETQ. CDR3: CASSWAGTALEKLFF. The CDR3 nucleotides read TGCGCCAGCAGCTGGGCGGGGACAGCGCTTGAAAAACTGTTTTTT.

This clonotype was counted ten times or more. The J gene is TRBJ2-5, the V gene TRBV12-3 or TRBV12-4, with 10 bases lining up with TRBD1. This CDR3 has 14 residues. The V and J ends lost 6 bases and 4 bases, in that order; junction bases with no gene match: 5. DNA of the CDR3: TGTGCCAGCAGCTTGGACAGGGGGAGAGAGACCCAGTACTTC. This gives the protein CASSLDRGRETQYF.

J is TRBJ2-1 and V is TRBV19, with D possibly being TRBD1 (6 bases). Germline-derived CDR1 and CDR2 are LNHDA and SQIVND (reference sequence). CDR3 length: 13 residues. Trimming cost V 6 bases and J 8 bases, with 14 bases left between them. The CDR3 bases are TGTGCCAGTAGACCTACAGGGACGGATGAGCAGTTCTTC. Residues: CASRPTGTDEQFF.

Concerning this clonotype itself: At one end, the junction sequence differs from germline, possibly due to a read error. The V gene is TRBV7-9, the J gene TRBJ2-5; TRBD2 matches 7 bases. The germline gives CDR1 SEHNR, CDR2 FQNEAQ (reference sequence). The CDR3 has 15 amino acids. CDR3 sequence reads: CASSSGLPGGETQYF. CDR3 nucleotides: TGTGCCAGCAGCTCAGGACTACCGGGGGGAGAGACCCAGTATTTC.

This clonotype was observed many times. The chain recombines TRBV20-1 with TRBJ2-3; TRBD2 matches 9 bases. With 3 bases clipped from V and 2 bases from J, the junction kept 6 bases outside the gene matches. The germline V gene has CDR1 DFQATT and CDR2 SNEGSKA (reference sequence). The CDR3 has 15 amino acids. For the CDR3, the DNA is TGCAGTGCTAGTGCGGGCGGGGGGGCCACAGATACGCAGTATTTT. It is translated as CSASAGGGATDTQYF.

Concerning this clonotype: This may stem from a read error, because a much larger clone lies one nucleotide away. The chain links TRBV28 to TRBJ2-5; D perhaps matches TRBD1 (5 bases). Germline values: CDR1 MDHEN, CDR2 SYDVKM. The CDR3 consists of 14 residues. The CDR3 is CGSSFLQDQETQYF. In nucleotides, the CDR3 is TGTGGCAGCAGTTTTCTACAGGACCAAGAGACCCAGTACTTC.

This clonotype was picked up many times. In nucleotides, the CDR3 is TGCGCCAGCAGCGGAAGGGGGTCCGAAGGGGAGCAGTTCTTC. As protein: CASSGRGSEGEQFF. V and J are TRBV4-1 and TRBJ2-1, with D perhaps matching TRBD1 (6 bases). V was trimmed by 5 bases and J by 10 bases, leaving 18 bases between them. Looked up from germline, CDR1 is MGHRA and CDR2 is YSYEKL. The length of the CDR3 is 14 residues.

This clonotype has a handful of counts. The rearrangement uses TRBV7-6 and TRBJ1-1; D is unclear. Germline assignment: CDR1 SGHVS and CDR2 FNYEAQ. The CDR3 runs 15 residues. V dropped 1 base and J dropped 0 bases, with 9 bases sitting between them. CDR3 sequence (DNA): TGTGCCAGCAGCTTAGAGTTGGCGGTGAACACTGAAGCTTTCTTT. This gives the protein CASSLELAVNTEAFF.

In this sample, this clonotype turned up a few times. The chain employs TRBV7-2 and TRBJ2-3; D gene unclear. Germline lookup yields CDR1 SGHTA and CDR2 FQGNSA. Trimming left V 1 base short and J 4 bases short, with 12 bases between. This CDR3 has 15 amino acids. The DNA for the CDR3 is TGTGCCAGCAGCTTAGTTATGGTAGGCTCAGATACGCAGTATTTT. It translates to CASSLVMVGSDTQYF.

Only a few counts were recorded for this clonotype. This chain connects TRBV20-1 to TRBJ2-1, with TRBD2 identical over 7 bases. Germline V gene lookup returns CDR1 DFQATT and CDR2 SNEGSKA (reference sequence). V shed 7 bases, J shed 3 bases, and the junction held 21 bases outside the gene matches. The CDR3 consists of 18 residues. CDR3 region: CSVREASRASGFYNEQFF. In DNA, the CDR3 is TGCAGTGTCAGAGAGGCATCTCGGGCTAGCGGTTTCTACAATGAGCAGTTCTTC.

This clonotype has only a few counts. The rearrangement uses TRBV7-9 and TRBJ2-7, with TRBD2 as a possible D gene (5 bases). The CDR3 length is 13 residues. With 1 base removed from V and 6 bases from J, the gap between germline ends came to 10 bases. Germline values: CDR1 SEHNR, CDR2 FQNEAQ (reference sequence). This chain's CDR3 is CASSLDGSLEQYF. The CDR3 DNA reads as TGTGCCAGCAGCTTAGATGGGAGTCTCGAGCAGTACTTC. The full variable domain, in which reference TRBV7-9 and TRBJ2-7 provide the parts outside the CDR3, is DTGVSQNPRHKITKRGQNVTFRCDPISEHNRLYWYRQTLGQGPEFLTYFQNEAQLEKSRLLSDRFSAERPKGSFSTLEIQRTEQGDSAMYLCASSLDGSLEQYFGPGTRLTVT.

V is TRBV7-8 and J is TRBJ2-6; D might be TRBD2 (6 bases). The length of the CDR3 is 15 residues. Trimming cost V 8 bases and J 2 bases, with 13 bases left between them. The germline gives CDR1 SGHVS, CDR2 FQNEAQ. The CDR3 reads CASVKWEAGANVLTF. The CDR3 DNA follows: TGTGCCAGCGTGAAATGGGAGGCTGGGGCCAACGTCCTGACTTTC.

V is TRBV20-1 and J is TRBJ2-1; 8 bases match TRBD2. CDR1 DFQATT and CDR2 SNEGSKA come from the germline V gene (reference sequence). The CDR3 totals 17 residues. The trim removed 0 bases at V and 4 bases at J, leaving 11 bases unmatched. The CDR3 nucleotides read TGCAGTGCTAGAGATGGCAATAGCGGGACCGTTTACAATGAGCAGTTCTTC. Protein product: CSARDGNSGTVYNEQFF.

The rearrangement uses TRBV11-2 and TRBJ2-3; maybe TRBD1 (6 bases). In germline, CDR1 is SGHAT, CDR2 FQNNGV. The V and J ends lost 0 bases and 2 bases respectively, with 9 bases between them. This CDR3 contains 15 residues. CDR3: CASSLEQGPTDTQYF. The DNA of the CDR3 is TGTGCCAGCAGCTTAGAACAGGGCCCCACAGATACGCAGTATTTT.

The CDR3 loop reads CASSPWGYQANYGYTF. The CDR3, as DNA: TGTGCCAGCAGCCCCTGGGGATACCAAGCTAACTATGGCTACACCTTC. The chain combines TRBV7-9 with TRBJ1-2; D call uncertain. The CDR3 totals 16 residues. CDR1 SEHNR and CDR2 FQNEAQ come from the germline V gene (reference sequence). Trimming shortened V by 5 bases and J by 0 bases, and 16 bases separated the two germline ends.

Many counts were recorded for this clonotype. The rearrangement links TRBV12-3 or TRBV12-4 to TRBJ1-2; 8 positions agree with TRBD1. J was trimmed by 2 bases and V by 6 bases; bases with no gene match: 2. The CDR3 runs 13 residues. CDR3 loop: CASSGTGNYGYTF. The CDR3, as DNA: TGTGCCAGCAGCGGGACAGGAAACTATGGCTACACCTTC.

This chain joins TRBV20-1 and TRBJ2-5; no definite D call. Germline V lookup: CDR1 DFQATT, CDR2 SNEGSKA (reference sequence). V was clipped by 6 bases and J by 5 bases, with 10 bases between them. This CDR3 contains 11 residues. In DNA form, the CDR3 reads TGCAGTGCCAAATCCCCGGAGACCCAGTACTTC. Amino acids: CSAKSPETQYF.

This clonotype has more than one count but fewer than ten. This chain connects TRBV10-3 to TRBJ1-2; 7 nucleotides align to TRBD1. Germline assignment: CDR1 ENHRY and CDR2 SYGVKD. J lost 4 bases, V lost 6 bases, and 5 bases had no gene match. This CDR3 has 13 amino acids. CDR3 protein: CAIRETGSYGYTF. The CDR3, as DNA: TGTGCCATCAGGGAGACAGGGAGCTATGGCTACACCTTC.

The rearrangement uses TRBV10-3 and TRBJ1-2; tentative D call: TRBD1 (5 bases). This CDR3 has 17 amino acids. V was trimmed by 0 bases and J by 0 bases, leaving 14 bases between them. CDR1 is ENHRY and CDR2 is SYGVKD in the germline V gene. This CDR3 is CAISESTRQITNYGYTF. CDR3 sequence (DNA): TGTGCCATCAGTGAGTCGACCCGACAGATCACTAACTATGGCTACACCTTC.

About this clonotype itself: A much larger clone differs from this one at a single base, so this may be a read error. This chain links TRBV10-3 with TRBJ1-1; a possible D gene is TRBD1 (6 bases). CDR1 ENHRY and CDR2 SYGVKD come from the germline V gene. The CDR3 spans 12 residues. V gave up 0 bases and J gave up 10 bases, with 9 bases separating them. CDR3 in amino acids: CAISESNRVAFF. The DNA of the CDR3 is TGTGCCATCAGTGAGTCCAACAGGGTAGCTTTCTTT.

This sequence joins TRBV27 and TRBJ1-6, with 9 nucleotides matching TRBD1. In germline, CDR1 is MNHEY, CDR2 SMNVEV (reference sequence). The ends lost 3 bases at V and 7 bases at J; junction bases unmatched: 4. This CDR3 has 15 amino acids. The CDR3 DNA sequence: TGTGCCAGCAGTTTCGGGGGGACAGGGAATTCACCCCTCCACTTT. This gives the protein CASSFGGTGNSPLHF.

This clonotype was found a few times. This sequence joins TRBV2 and TRBJ1-1, with 9 nucleotides matching TRBD1. The germline V gene encodes CDR1 SNHLY and CDR2 FYNNEI. CDR3 length: 16 amino acids. V trimming: 8 bases; J trimming: 1 base; junction bases outside the gene matches: 11. The CDR3 is CASDRQGEVTNTEAFF. DNA of the CDR3: TGTGCCAGCGACAGACAGGGGGAAGTAACGAACACTGAAGCTTTCTTT.

The chain carries TRBV10-3 and TRBJ2-7; D tentatively fits TRBD1 or TRBD2 (5 bases each). V dropped 3 bases and J dropped 4 bases, with 10 bases sitting between them. Germline V gene lookup returns CDR1 ENHRY and CDR2 SYGVKD. The CDR3 has 13 residues. CDR3 coding DNA: TGTGCCATCAGTGACGGGACGGAGTACGAGCAGTACTTC. The encoded protein is CAISDGTEYEQYF.

This chain links TRBV5-5 with TRBJ2-3; D is unclear. V dropped 0 bases and J dropped 6 bases, with 8 bases sitting between them. Germline V lookup: CDR1 SGHKS, CDR2 YYEKEE (reference sequence). The CDR3 runs to 13 residues. The CDR3 loop is CASSLEFLDTQYF. The CDR3 DNA reads as TGTGCCAGCAGCTTGGAGTTTCTTGATACGCAGTATTTT.

This sequence joins TRBV23-1 and TRBJ1-5; TRBD1 might be the D (6 bases). TRBV23-1 is placed among ORFs of uncertain function. The ends were cut back, 8 bases at V and 0 bases at J, with 11 bases in the middle. The CDR3 sequence is 14 residues long. The CDR3 loop is CASSQGTSNQPQHF. The CDR3 DNA sequence: TGCGCCAGCTCCCAGGGGACTAGCAATCAGCCCCAGCATTTT.

V usage is TRBV20-1 and J usage is TRBJ1-2; no clear D gene. Germline V gene lookup returns CDR1 DFQATT and CDR2 SNEGSKA (reference sequence). V lost 0 bases and J lost 2, with 19 bases in between. This CDR3 region has 17 residues. The DNA for the CDR3 is TGCAGTGCTAGAGATTTTAACCCCAGGAGGATAAACTATGGCTACACCTTC. This encodes CSARDFNPRRINYGYTF.

V usage is TRBV3-1 and J usage is TRBJ1-2, with a weak D call TRBD1 (6 bases). Germline assignment: CDR1 LGHDT and CDR2 YNNKEL (reference sequence). This CDR3 has 14 amino acids. V was pared by 2 bases and J by 8 bases, with 15 bases between. The CDR3 sequence is CASSQHDRYLGYTF. CDR3 in DNA: TGTGCCAGCAGCCAACACGACAGGTACCTAGGCTACACCTTC.

This clonotype was recorded a few times. The chain is built from TRBV20-1 and TRBJ2-5; possibly TRBD2 for D (5 bases). Germline CDR1 is DFQATT and CDR2 is SNEGSKA (reference sequence). The CDR3 consists of 16 residues. V was cut by 3 bases and J by 5 bases, with 22 bases left in between. The CDR3 region is CSASNPVLRVGETQYF. The CDR3 nucleotides read TGCAGTGCTAGTAACCCCGTCCTGAGGGTCGGGGAGACCCAGTACTTC.